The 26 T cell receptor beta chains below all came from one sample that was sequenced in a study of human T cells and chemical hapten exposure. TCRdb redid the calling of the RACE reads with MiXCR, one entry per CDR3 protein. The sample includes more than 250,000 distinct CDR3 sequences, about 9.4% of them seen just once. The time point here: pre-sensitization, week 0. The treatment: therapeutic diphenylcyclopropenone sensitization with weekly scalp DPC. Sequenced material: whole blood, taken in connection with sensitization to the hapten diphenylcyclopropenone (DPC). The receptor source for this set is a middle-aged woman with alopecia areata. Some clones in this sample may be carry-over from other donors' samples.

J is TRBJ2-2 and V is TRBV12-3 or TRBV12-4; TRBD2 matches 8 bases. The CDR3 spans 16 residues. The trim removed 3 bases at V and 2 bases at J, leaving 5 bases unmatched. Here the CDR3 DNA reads TGTGCCAGCAGTTTGGCCGGGACTAGAAACACCGGGGAGCTGTTTTTT. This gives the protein CASSLAGTRNTGELFF.

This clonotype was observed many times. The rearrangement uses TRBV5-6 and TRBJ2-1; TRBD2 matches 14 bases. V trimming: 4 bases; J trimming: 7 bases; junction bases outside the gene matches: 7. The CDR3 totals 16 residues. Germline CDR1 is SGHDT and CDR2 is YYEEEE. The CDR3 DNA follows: TGTGCCAGCAGCCAAGGGACTAGCGGGAGAATAAATGAGCAGTTCTTC. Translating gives CASSQGTSGRINEQFF.

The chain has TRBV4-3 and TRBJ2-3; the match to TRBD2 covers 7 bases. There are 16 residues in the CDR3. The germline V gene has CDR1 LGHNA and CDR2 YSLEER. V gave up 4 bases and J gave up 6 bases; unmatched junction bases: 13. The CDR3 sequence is CASSPLAGGEVDTQYF. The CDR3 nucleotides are TGCGCCAGCAGCCCATTAGCGGGCGGGGAAGTCGATACGCAGTATTTT.

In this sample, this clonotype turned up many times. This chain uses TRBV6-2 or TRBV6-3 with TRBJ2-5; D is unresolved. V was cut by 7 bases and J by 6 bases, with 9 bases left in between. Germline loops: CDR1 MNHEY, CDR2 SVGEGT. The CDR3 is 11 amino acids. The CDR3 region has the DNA TGTGCCAGCAATTTCGGAAAGACCCAGTACTTC. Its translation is CASNFGKTQYF.

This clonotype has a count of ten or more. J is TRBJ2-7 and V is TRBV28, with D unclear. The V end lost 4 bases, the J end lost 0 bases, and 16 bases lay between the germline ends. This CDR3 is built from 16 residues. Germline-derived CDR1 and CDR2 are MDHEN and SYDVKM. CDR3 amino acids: CASSYPLARASYEQYF. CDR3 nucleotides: TGTGCCAGCAGTTATCCCCTGGCACGGGCCTCCTACGAGCAGTACTTC. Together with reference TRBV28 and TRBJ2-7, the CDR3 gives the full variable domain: DVKVTQSSRYLVKRTGEKVFLECVQDMDHENMFWYRQDPGLGLRLIYFSYDVKMKEKGDIPEGYSVSREKKERFSLILESASTNQTSMYLCASSYPLARASYEQYFGPGTRLTVT.

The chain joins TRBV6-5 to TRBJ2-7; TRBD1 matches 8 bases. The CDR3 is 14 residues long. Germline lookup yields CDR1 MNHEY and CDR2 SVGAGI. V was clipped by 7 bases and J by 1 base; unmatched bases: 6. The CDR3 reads CASTTRDRSYEQYF. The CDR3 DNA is TGTGCCAGCACCACAAGGGACAGGTCCTACGAGCAGTACTTC.

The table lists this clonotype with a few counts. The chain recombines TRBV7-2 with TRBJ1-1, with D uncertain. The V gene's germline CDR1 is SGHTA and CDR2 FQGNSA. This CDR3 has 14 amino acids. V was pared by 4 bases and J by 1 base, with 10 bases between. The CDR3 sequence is CASSSRISNTEAFF. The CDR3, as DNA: TGTGCCAGCAGCTCACGGATATCGAACACTGAAGCTTTCTTT.

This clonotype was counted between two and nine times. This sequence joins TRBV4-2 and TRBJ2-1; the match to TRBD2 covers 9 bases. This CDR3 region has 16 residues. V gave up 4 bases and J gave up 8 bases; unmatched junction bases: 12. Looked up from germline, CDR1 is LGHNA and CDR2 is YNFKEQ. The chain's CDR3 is CASSPLTSGGGDEQFF. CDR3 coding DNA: TGTGCCAGCAGCCCCTTGACTAGCGGAGGGGGCGATGAGCAGTTCTTC.

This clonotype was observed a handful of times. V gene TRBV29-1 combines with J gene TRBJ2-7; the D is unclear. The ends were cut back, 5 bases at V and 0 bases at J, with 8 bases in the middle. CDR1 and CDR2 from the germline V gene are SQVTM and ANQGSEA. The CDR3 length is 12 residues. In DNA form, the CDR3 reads TGCAGCGTTATTCCCGGCTCCTACGAGCAGTACTTC. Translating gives CSVIPGSYEQYF.

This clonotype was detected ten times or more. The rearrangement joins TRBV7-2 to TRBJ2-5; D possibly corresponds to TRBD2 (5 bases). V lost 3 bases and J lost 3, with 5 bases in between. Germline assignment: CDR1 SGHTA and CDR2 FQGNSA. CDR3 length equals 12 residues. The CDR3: CASSFGEETQYF. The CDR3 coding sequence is TGTGCCAGCAGCTTCGGGGAAGAGACCCAGTACTTC.

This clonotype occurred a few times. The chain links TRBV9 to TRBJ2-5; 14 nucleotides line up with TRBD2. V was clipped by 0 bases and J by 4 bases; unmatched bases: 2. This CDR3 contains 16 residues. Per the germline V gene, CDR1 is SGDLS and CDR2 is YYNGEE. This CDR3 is CASSVGLAGGRETQYF. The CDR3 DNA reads TGTGCCAGCAGCGTAGGACTAGCGGGAGGGCGAGAGACCCAGTACTTC. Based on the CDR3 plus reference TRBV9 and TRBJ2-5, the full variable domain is DSGVTQTPKHLITATGQRVTLRCSPRSGDLSVYWYQQSLDQGLQFLIQYYNGEERAKGNILERFSAQQFPDLHSELNLSSLELGDSALYFCASSVGLAGGRETQYFGPGTRLLVL.

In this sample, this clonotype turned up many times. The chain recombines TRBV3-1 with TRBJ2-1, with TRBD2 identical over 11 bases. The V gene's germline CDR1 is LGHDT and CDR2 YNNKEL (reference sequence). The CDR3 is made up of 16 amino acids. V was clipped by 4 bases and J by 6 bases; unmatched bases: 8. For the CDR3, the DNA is TGTGCCAGCAGCCGAGACAGGCTAGCGGGAGGCAATGAGCAGTTCTTC. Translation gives CASSRDRLAGGNEQFF.

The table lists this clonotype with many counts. The CDR3 here is CSVDRAGETQYF. The CDR3 region has the DNA TGCAGCGTTGACCGGGCGGGAGAGACCCAGTACTTC. V and J are TRBV29-1 and TRBJ2-5, with a possible D match to TRBD2 (5 bases). This CDR3 contains 12 residues. V was pared by 3 bases and J by 4 bases, with 9 bases between. Germline V gene sequence: CDR1 SQVTM, CDR2 ANQGSEA.

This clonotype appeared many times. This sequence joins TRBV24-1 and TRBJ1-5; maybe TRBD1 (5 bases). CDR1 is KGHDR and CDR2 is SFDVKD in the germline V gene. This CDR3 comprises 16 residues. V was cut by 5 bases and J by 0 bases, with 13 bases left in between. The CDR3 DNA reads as TGTGCCACCAGTGGCGGGGGATGGTATAGCAATCAGCCCCAGCATTTT. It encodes CATSGGGWYSNQPQHF.

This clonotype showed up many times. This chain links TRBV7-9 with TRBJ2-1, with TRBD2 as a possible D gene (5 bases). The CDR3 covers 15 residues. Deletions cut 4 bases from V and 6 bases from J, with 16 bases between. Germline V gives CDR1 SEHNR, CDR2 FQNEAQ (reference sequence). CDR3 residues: CASSYTGTVLNEQFF. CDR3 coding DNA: TGTGCCAGCAGCTACACGGGAACCGTCCTCAATGAGCAGTTCTTC.

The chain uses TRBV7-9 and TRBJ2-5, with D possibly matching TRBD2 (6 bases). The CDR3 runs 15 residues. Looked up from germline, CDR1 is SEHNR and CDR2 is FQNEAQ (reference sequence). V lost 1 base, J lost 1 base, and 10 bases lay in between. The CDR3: CASSLVGGIQETQYF. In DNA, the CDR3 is TGTGCCAGCAGCTTAGTCGGCGGGATCCAAGAGACCCAGTACTTC.

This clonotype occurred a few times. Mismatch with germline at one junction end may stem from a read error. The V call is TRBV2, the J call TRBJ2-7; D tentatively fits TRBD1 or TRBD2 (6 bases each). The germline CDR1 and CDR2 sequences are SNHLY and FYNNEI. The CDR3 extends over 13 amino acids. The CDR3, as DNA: TGTGCCAGCAGTGAAGGAGGGGGGAGTGCTGGGTCCTTC. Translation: CASSEGGGSAGSF. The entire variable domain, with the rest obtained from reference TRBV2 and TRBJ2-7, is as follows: EPEVTQTPSHQVTQMGQEVILRCVPISNHLYFYWYRQILGQKVEFLVSFYNNEISEKSEIFDDQFSVERPDGSNFTLKIRSTKLEDSAMYFCASSEGGGSAGSFGPGTRLTVT.

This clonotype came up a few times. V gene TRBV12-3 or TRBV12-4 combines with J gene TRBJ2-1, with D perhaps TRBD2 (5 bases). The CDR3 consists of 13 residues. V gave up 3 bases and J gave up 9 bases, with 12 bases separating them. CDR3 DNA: TGTGCCAGCAGTTTCGGGATTACGAGTGAGCAGTTCTTC. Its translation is CASSFGITSEQFF.

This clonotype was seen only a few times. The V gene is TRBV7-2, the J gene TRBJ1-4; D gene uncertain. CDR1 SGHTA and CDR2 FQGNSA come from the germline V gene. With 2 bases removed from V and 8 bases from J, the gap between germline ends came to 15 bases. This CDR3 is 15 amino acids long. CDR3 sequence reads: CASSLRMRGGEKLFF. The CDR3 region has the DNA TGTGCCAGCAGCTTAAGAATGCGGGGAGGGGAAAAACTGTTTTTT.

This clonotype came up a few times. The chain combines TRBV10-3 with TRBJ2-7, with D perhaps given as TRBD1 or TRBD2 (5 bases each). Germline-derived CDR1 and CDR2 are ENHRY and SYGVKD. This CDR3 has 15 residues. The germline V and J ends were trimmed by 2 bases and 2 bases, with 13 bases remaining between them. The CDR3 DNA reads TGTGCCATCAGTGAGAGCCGGGACCGCCCCTACGAGCAGTACTTC. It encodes CAISESRDRPYEQYF.

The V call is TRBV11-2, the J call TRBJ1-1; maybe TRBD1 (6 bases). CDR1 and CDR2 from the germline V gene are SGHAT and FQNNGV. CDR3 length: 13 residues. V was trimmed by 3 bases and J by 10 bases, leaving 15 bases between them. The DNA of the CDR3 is TGTGCCAGCAGCTTCGGGGGCGAAGGGCGAGCTTTCTTT. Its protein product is CASSFGGEGRAFF.

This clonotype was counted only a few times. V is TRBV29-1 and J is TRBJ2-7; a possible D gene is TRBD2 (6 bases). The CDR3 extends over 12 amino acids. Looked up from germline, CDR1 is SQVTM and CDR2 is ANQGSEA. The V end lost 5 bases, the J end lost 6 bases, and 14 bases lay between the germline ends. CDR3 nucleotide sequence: TGCAGCGTTCAGGCCGGAGGGCGCGAGCAGTACTTC. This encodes CSVQAGGREQYF.

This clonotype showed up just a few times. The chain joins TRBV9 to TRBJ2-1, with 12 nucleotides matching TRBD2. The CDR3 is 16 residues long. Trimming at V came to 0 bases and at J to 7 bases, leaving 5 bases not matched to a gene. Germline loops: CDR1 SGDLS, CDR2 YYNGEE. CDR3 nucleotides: TGTGCCAGCAGCGTAGGATCTAGCGGGAGGGTTAATGAGCAGTTCTTC. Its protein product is CASSVGSSGRVNEQFF.

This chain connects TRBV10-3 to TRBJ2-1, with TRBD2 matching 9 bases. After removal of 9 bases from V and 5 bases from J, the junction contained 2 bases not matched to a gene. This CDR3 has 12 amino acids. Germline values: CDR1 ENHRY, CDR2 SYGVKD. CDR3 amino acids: CAIRGRDNEQFF. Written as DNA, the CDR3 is TGTGCCATTCGCGGGAGGGACAATGAGCAGTTCTTC.

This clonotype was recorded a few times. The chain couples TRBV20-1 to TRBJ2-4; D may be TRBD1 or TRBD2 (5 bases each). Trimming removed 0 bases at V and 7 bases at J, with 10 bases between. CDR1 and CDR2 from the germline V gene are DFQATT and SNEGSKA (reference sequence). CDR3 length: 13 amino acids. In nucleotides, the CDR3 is TGCAGTGCTAGAGATCTTCGGGGCAACATTCAGTACTTC. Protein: CSARDLRGNIQYF.

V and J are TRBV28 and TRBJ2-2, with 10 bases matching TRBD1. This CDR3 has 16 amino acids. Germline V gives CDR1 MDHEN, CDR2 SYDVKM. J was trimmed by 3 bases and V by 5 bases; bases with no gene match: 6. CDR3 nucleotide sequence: TGTGCCAGCAGTCGACAGGGGGCGCGTGACACCGGGGAGCTGTTTTTT. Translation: CASSRQGARDTGELFF.